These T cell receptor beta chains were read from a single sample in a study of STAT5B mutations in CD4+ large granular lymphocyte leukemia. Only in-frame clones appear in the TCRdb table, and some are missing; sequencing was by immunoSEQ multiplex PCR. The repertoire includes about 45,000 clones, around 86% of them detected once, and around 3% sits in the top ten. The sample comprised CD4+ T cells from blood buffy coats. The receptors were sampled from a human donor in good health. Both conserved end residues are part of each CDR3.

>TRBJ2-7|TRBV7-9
CASSFLYEQYF
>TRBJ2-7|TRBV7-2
CASSQRQGPYEQYF
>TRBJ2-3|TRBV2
CASKEGGHHTDTQYF
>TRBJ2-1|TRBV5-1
CASSPRPASYNEQFF
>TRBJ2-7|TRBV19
CASSTTSGRGDEQYF
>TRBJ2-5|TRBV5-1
CASSPGENGQTQYF
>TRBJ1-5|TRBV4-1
CASSREQGHSNQPQHF
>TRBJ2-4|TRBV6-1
CASSATETAKNIQYF
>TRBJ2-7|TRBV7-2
CASSLNRGEQYF
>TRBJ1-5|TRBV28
CASSLSRGLSNQPQHF
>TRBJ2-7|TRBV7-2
CASSLAVTENYEQYF
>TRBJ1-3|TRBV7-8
CASSLDRQGAGYF
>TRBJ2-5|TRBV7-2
CASSLQGETQYF
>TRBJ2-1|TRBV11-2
CASSPQREVYNEQFF
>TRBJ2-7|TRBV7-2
CASSLEAIAYEQYF
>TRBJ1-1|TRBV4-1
CASSLGMGPEAFF
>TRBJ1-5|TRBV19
CASTHLGRDQPQHF
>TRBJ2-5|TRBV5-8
CADLADSSFQETQYF
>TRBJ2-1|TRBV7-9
CASAAGTSGYNEQFF
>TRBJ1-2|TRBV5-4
CASSLVRNYGYTF
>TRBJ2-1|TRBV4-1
CASSQGLAGDNEQFF
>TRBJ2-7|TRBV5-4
CASSGGTIYEQYF